Below, 28 T cell receptor beta chains from the same sample are listed, as sequenced in a study of identical twins' blood T cells. TCRdb passed the 5' RACE reads through MiXCR, listing each CDR3 protein once. This sample has 1,000 to 1,500 distinct CDR3 sequences; over 60% occur once, and the top ten carry 7% to 10%. Sample: PBMCs. The receptor source for this set is a woman aged 18-49 years in good health.

This clonotype has a single count. The CDR3 bases are TGTGCCAGCAGCGCACAGACAGGGGGTGGCTACACCTTC. Protein: CASSAQTGGGYTF. V and J are TRBV9 and TRBJ1-2, with 9 bases aligning to TRBD1. Germline CDR1 SGDLS, CDR2 YYNGEE. The CDR3 runs 13 residues. V lost 3 bases to trimming and J lost 7 bases; unmatched junction nucleotides: 4.

The chain joins TRBV10-3 to TRBJ1-1; weak D call: TRBD1 (5 bases). This CDR3 comprises 12 residues. Germline CDR1 and CDR2: ENHRY and SYGVKD. Trimming removed 11 bases at V and 7 bases at J, with 17 bases between. The CDR3 region is CAVGAVLVEAFF. The CDR3 DNA follows: TGTGCCGTAGGGGCTGTACTGGTTGAAGCTTTCTTT.

The CDR3 here is CASSYNVGGHEQFF. The CDR3 DNA follows: TGCGCCAGCAGCTACAACGTAGGGGGCCATGAGCAGTTCTTC. The chain uses TRBV4-1 and TRBJ2-1; 7 bases fit TRBD1. Germline-derived CDR1 and CDR2 are MGHRA and YSYEKL. The CDR3 is 14 residues long. V gave up 5 bases and J gave up 8 bases; unmatched junction bases: 9.

The rearrangement joins TRBV29-1 to TRBJ2-5, with TRBD2 matching 7 bases. The CDR3 extends over 12 amino acids. The V and J ends lost 6 bases and 7 bases, in that order; junction bases with no gene match: 8. Germline values: CDR1 SQVTM, CDR2 ANQGSEA. The CDR3: CSVMGLHGTQYF. CDR3 in DNA: TGCAGCGTGATGGGACTACATGGGACCCAGTACTTC.

This clonotype is judged large. The rearrangement links TRBV6-2 or TRBV6-3 to TRBJ1-2; TRBD1 agrees at 7 bases. CDR1 and CDR2 from the germline V gene are MNHEY and SVGEGT. The CDR3 has 14 residues. With 0 bases clipped from V and 8 bases from J, the junction kept 6 bases outside the gene matches. The CDR3 region is CASSYSYRGEGYTF. The CDR3 DNA reads as TGTGCCAGCAGTTACTCTTACAGGGGAGAGGGCTACACCTTC.

This clonotype was counted a few times. The chain links TRBV7-2 to TRBJ1-3; 7 nucleotides match TRBD1. The V gene end was trimmed by 4 bases and the J gene end by 4 bases; junction bases not matched to a gene: 1. The CDR3 is 13 residues long. Per germline, CDR1 SGHTA and CDR2 FQGNSA. This chain's CDR3 is CASSSDRGNTIYF. CDR3 nucleotide sequence: TGTGCCAGCAGCTCGGACAGGGGAAACACCATATATTTT.

J is TRBJ2-1 and V is TRBV7-3; perhaps TRBD2 as D (5 bases). V lost 5 bases, J lost 6 bases, and 11 bases lay in between. Germline CDR1 SGHTA, CDR2 FQGTGA. The CDR3 is made up of 13 amino acids. CDR3 bases: TGTGCCAGCAGCCCAGACCGGGGCAATGAGCAGTTCTTC. Its translation is CASSPDRGNEQFF.

The chain joins TRBV29-1 to TRBJ2-7; maybe TRBD2 (6 bases). With 4 bases removed from V and 7 bases from J, the gap between germline ends came to 11 bases. Germline assignment: CDR1 SQVTM and CDR2 ANQGSEA. CDR3 length equals 11 residues. The DNA of the CDR3 is TGCAGCGTTGGATCGGGGGTTGAGCAGTACTTC. This gives the protein CSVGSGVEQYF.

This chain joins TRBV11-2 and TRBJ1-1; D uncertain. Looked up from germline, CDR1 is SGHAT and CDR2 is FQNNGV. Trimming pared 3 bases from V and 5 bases from J, leaving 10 bases between. This CDR3 has 13 amino acids. The DNA for the CDR3 is TGTGCCAGCAGCTTCTACATCGGTACTGAAGCTTTCTTT. Protein product: CASSFYIGTEAFF.

The chain employs TRBV7-6 and TRBJ1-5; D is perhaps TRBD1 (5 bases). The germline V gene encodes CDR1 SGHVS and CDR2 FNYEAQ. V dropped 2 bases and J dropped 5 bases, with 7 bases sitting between them. This CDR3 comprises 13 residues. The CDR3: CASSLWGDQPQHF. The DNA of the CDR3 is TGTGCCAGCAGCTTATGGGGGGATCAGCCCCAGCATTTT.

This clonotype was recorded a few times. J is TRBJ1-2 and V is TRBV30, with 9 bases matching TRBD1. Germline lookup yields CDR1 GTSNPN and CDR2 SVGIG (reference sequence). The V segment lost 0 bases and the J segment 8 bases; nucleotides outside the gene matches: 13. There are 16 residues in the CDR3. CDR3 loop: CAWSVPTGGRSGGYTF. The CDR3 nucleotides are TGTGCCTGGAGTGTACCGACAGGGGGAAGGTCAGGGGGCTACACCTTC.

This chain joins TRBV11-2 and TRBJ1-5; D gene unclear. Germline values: CDR1 SGHAT, CDR2 FQNNGV. The V end lost 0 bases, the J end lost 6 bases, and 3 bases lay between the germline ends. The CDR3 loop spans 12 amino acids. The CDR3: CASSLDLQPQHF. CDR3 DNA sequence: TGTGCCAGCAGCTTAGACCTTCAGCCCCAGCATTTT.

This sequence joins TRBV18 and TRBJ2-7; TRBD1 might be the D (6 bases). Deletions cut 3 bases from V and 3 bases from J, with 12 bases between. Germline CDR1 reads KGHSH; CDR2 reads LQKENI. This CDR3 has 14 residues. This CDR3 reads CASSPVDRYYEQYF. CDR3 nucleotide sequence: TGTGCCAGCTCACCGGTAGACAGGTACTACGAGCAGTACTTC.

This chain joins TRBV6-2 or TRBV6-3 and TRBJ1-2, with TRBD1 as a possible D gene (6 bases). Trimming took 3 bases from V and 4 from J, leaving 12 bases between them. The CDR3 has 14 amino acids. Germline assignment: CDR1 MNHEY and CDR2 SVGEGT. CDR3 sequence reads: CASSYGGATYGYTF. The CDR3 DNA is TGTGCCAGCAGTTATGGGGGCGCGACCTATGGCTACACCTTC.

The chain recombines TRBV6-2 or TRBV6-3 with TRBJ1-2; perhaps TRBD1 as D (5 bases). This CDR3 is built from 13 residues. The V end lost 2 bases, the J end lost 2 bases, and 6 bases lay between the germline ends. Per germline, CDR1 MNHEY and CDR2 SVGEGT. The CDR3 loop is CASSYRDNYGYTF. CDR3 sequence (DNA): TGTGCCAGCAGTTACCGGGACAACTATGGCTACACCTTC.

The chain's CDR3 is CSAREGGGSYNSPLHF. The CDR3 coding sequence is TGCAGTGCTAGAGAGGGGGGTGGGTCCTATAATTCACCCCTCCACTTT. The chain couples TRBV20-1 to TRBJ1-6, with D perhaps TRBD1 (5 bases). Trimming removed 0 bases from V and 1 base from J, with 10 bases in between. The CDR3 totals 16 residues. Germline-derived CDR1 and CDR2 are DFQATT and SNEGSKA (reference sequence).

This clonotype was seen just once. V gene TRBV5-6 combines with J gene TRBJ1-6; D gene uncertain. This CDR3 has 14 amino acids. The V gene lost 4 bases and the J gene lost 6 bases, with 11 bases spanning the gap. The germline gives CDR1 SGHDT, CDR2 YYEEEE. This CDR3 reads CASSRSAVNSPLHF. The CDR3 DNA reads as TGTGCCAGCAGCCGGTCGGCAGTTAATTCACCCCTCCACTTT.

This clonotype was counted between two and nine times. The rearrangement uses TRBV7-7 and TRBJ1-1; no reliable D call. Germline assignment: CDR1 SSHAT and CDR2 FNYEAQ (reference sequence). The CDR3 is 13 residues long. The chain's CDR3 is CASRSRGNTEAFF. CDR3 coding DNA: TGTGCTAGCCGTTCCCGGGGGAACACTGAAGCTTTCTTT.

The V gene is TRBV23-1, the J gene TRBJ1-3; D unresolved. TRBV23-1 is an ORF; its function is uncertain. The CDR3 is 16 amino acids. V gave up 7 bases and J gave up 0 bases, with 16 bases separating them. CDR3 sequence (DNA): TGCGCCAGCAACTTCCGGACGGGTAGCTCTGGAAACACCATATATTTT. Its protein product is CASNFRTGSSGNTIYF.

The CDR3 protein is CASYSGRAFFSDGYTF. The CDR3 DNA reads as TGTGCCAGCTACTCCGGCAGAGCTTTTTTCTCCGATGGCTACACCTTC. This chain uses TRBV6-4 with TRBJ1-2; D uncertain. In germline, CDR1 is MRHNA, CDR2 SNTAGT. Trimming shortened V by 8 bases and J by 6 bases, and 25 bases separated the two germline ends. CDR3 size: 16 residues.

The sample holds a few counts of this clonotype. The chain recombines TRBV6-5 with TRBJ1-1; 9 bases agree with TRBD1. The CDR3 sequence is 16 residues long. Germline-derived CDR1 and CDR2 are MNHEY and SVGAGI. V shed 0 bases, J shed 11 bases, and the junction held 13 bases outside the gene matches. DNA for the CDR3: TGTGCCAGCAGTTACTCCGGGACAGGGAAGGCTGGGGGGGCTTTCTTT. It is translated as CASSYSGTGKAGGAFF.

The rearrangement links TRBV16 to TRBJ2-3; TRBD2 matches at 8 bases. CDR1 KGHSY and CDR2 FQNENV come from the germline V gene. V was pared by 1 base and J by 2 bases, with 5 bases of the junction left unmatched. This CDR3 is 16 amino acids long. The CDR3 nucleotides are TGTGCCAGCAGCCAATTTAGCGGGGCAAACACAGATACGCAGTATTTT. It specifies CASSQFSGANTDTQYF.

V and J are TRBV12-3 or TRBV12-4 and TRBJ2-2; TRBD1 might be the D (5 bases). This CDR3 is 15 amino acids long. V lost 1 base and J lost 1, with 7 bases in between. The CDR3 region has the DNA TGTGCCAGCAGTTTAGACAGGTTGAACACCGGGGAGCTGTTTTTT. The encoded protein is CASSLDRLNTGELFF.

V usage is TRBV27 and J usage is TRBJ2-1; tentatively, D is TRBD2 (6 bases). In germline, CDR1 is MNHEY, CDR2 SMNVEV (reference sequence). The CDR3 extends over 13 amino acids. Trimming pared 0 bases from V and 10 bases from J, leaving 10 bases between. The CDR3 bases are TGTGCCAGCAGTTTATCGTGGGGGGTAGAGCAGTTCTTC. Protein: CASSLSWGVEQFF.

This clonotype showed up just a few times. The chain joins TRBV5-3 to TRBJ1-5; 9 bases agree with TRBD1. TRBV5-3 is an ORF; its function is uncertain. Germline trimming cut 4 bases from V and 5 bases from J; bases unmatched to any gene: 4. There are 14 residues in the CDR3. CDR3 nucleotides: TGTGCCAGAAGCAGGGACAGGGATTATCAGCCCCAGCATTTT. As protein: CARSRDRDYQPQHF.

The chain has TRBV10-3 and TRBJ2-1; 7 bases fit TRBD1. There are 14 residues in the CDR3. V was pared by 10 bases and J by 6 bases, with 12 bases of the junction left unmatched. Looked up from germline, CDR1 is ENHRY and CDR2 is SYGVKD. The CDR3 here is CATSTGIRGNEQFF. DNA for the CDR3: TGTGCCACCTCGACAGGGATTAGGGGCAATGAGCAGTTCTTC.

In its sample, this clonotype is hyperexpanded. This sequence joins TRBV4-1 and TRBJ1-5; perhaps TRBD1 as D (6 bases). Trimming removed 5 bases from V and 4 bases from J, with 15 bases in between. Germline V gene data show CDR1 as MGHRA and CDR2 as YSYEKL. This CDR3 is 15 amino acids long. Written as DNA, the CDR3 is TGCGCCAGCAGCGGCGACAGGAGATTAAATCAGCCCCAGCATTTT. Amino acid sequence: CASSGDRRLNQPQHF.

V usage is TRBV23-1 and J usage is TRBJ2-3; D gene ambiguous. TRBV23-1 is filed as an ORF, its function uncertain. The CDR3 runs 13 residues. The V gene lost 3 bases and the J gene lost 0 bases, with 4 bases spanning the gap. The CDR3 DNA follows: TGCGCCAGCAGTCAGTCTAGCACAGATACGCAGTATTTT. Protein product: CASSQSSTDTQYF.